The rows below give T cell receptor beta chains drawn from one sample of a study of CXCR3-negative and CXCR3-positive naive CD8 T cells. TCRdb reprocessed the 5' RACE reads, keeping one entry per CDR3 protein, no DNA. Here the sample table reports some 99,000 distinct CDR3 sequences. The material sequenced was naive CXCR3+ CD8+ T cells from blood. Receptor source: a human donor in good health. Some clones in this sample may be carry-over from other donors' samples. Both conserved end residues are part of each CDR3.

j_gene	v_gene	CDR3aa
TRBJ2-5	TRBV20-1	CSATYYEWEPSKETQYF
TRBJ2-7	TRBV4-1	CASSHGLVYEQYF
TRBJ2-7	TRBV29-1	CSVLGTDTYEQYF
TRBJ1-2	TRBV7-9	CASSQQDRAGGGYTF
TRBJ2-4	TRBV21-1	CASSAFGRGGSASRLQYF
TRBJ1-1	TRBV6-2/TRBV6-3	CASSYPISGQGVTEAFF
TRBJ2-7	TRBV25-1	CASSETGFYEQYF
TRBJ2-5	TRBV20-1	CSARGETIQETQYF
TRBJ2-7	TRBV4-3	CASSQDRSVAYEQYF
TRBJ2-7	TRBV30	CAWSVSGYEQYF
TRBJ2-1	TRBV11-3	CARSIRQGARGEQFF
TRBJ2-2	TRBV4-2	CASNSGDTGELFF
TRBJ2-1	TRBV29-1	CSVGTGTSNEQFF
TRBJ2-7	TRBV2	CASGAGATYEQYF
TRBJ2-5	TRBV7-6	CASSLDLGDQETQYF
TRBJ2-5	TRBV7-9	CASSTARGDQETQYF
TRBJ2-7	TRBV6-4	CASSEGSTVGEQYF
TRBJ1-6	TRBV27	CASNPWTGAFSPLHF
TRBJ2-1	TRBV5-1	CASSLDFLSSSYNEQFF
TRBJ2-7	TRBV29-1	CSAEKAHYEQYF
TRBJ1-5	TRBV29-1	CSVRGATGDSNQPQHF
TRBJ2-7	TRBV7-2	CASSLVAAIYEQYF
TRBJ2-1	TRBV7-2	CASSFIASGWNNEQFF
TRBJ1-5	TRBV7-8	CASSPGAGLANQPQHF
TRBJ2-2	TRBV29-1	CSVVSSVSNTGELFF
TRBJ2-4	TRBV5-1	CASNLVGGGENIQYF
TRBJ2-7	TRBV6-4	CASPDTGRTNEQYF
TRBJ1-4	TRBV4-3	CASSQDRQGGEKLFF
TRBJ2-7	TRBV29-1	CSVYFRDRVTYEQYF
TRBJ2-2	TRBV6-5	CASSPFVSGELFF
TRBJ2-5	TRBV10-3	CAISDQGGETQYF
TRBJ1-5	TRBV21-1	CASSKEVRQGAMSNQPQHF
TRBJ2-2	TRBV20-1	CSARDHDSGDTGELFF
TRBJ2-7	TRBV5-6	CASSAGLSYEQYF
TRBJ2-1	TRBV21-1	CASSKYGLSSYNEQFF
TRBJ2-1	TRBV7-2	CASSLTLGGALYNEQFF